This T cell receptor (beta chain) was identified in a study of blood T cell repertoires in COVID-19. Study context: The samples span acute and convalescent COVID-19 from the United States, Italy and Spain. PBMCs, B-cell-depleted T cells, or T cells provided the cDNA or gDNA that made up the material.

The V end was cut by 3 bases, the J end by 10 bases, with 13 bases between. CDR3 size: 12 residues. The germline gives CDR1 SGHNT, CDR2 YYREEE (reference sequence). In the authors' workflow: Reference gene primer amplification gave nucleated cell count estimates. Sequencing was performed with immunoSEQ multiplex PCR; in TCRdb, only in-frame clones are kept and a portion is missing. V and J calls plus clone size are reproduced from that table; the DNA served to infer D and trimming. Here the sample spans hundreds of thousands of clones, 85% to 90% being singletons. Specimen: peripheral blood. The V call is TRBV5-4, the J call TRBJ1-1; possibly TRBD1 for D (5 bases). The receptor comes from a man between 65 and 80 years old with acute or convalescent COVID-19. The CDR3 protein is CASSSDGGGAFF. CDR3 DNA sequence: TGTGCCAGCAGCTCCGACGGGGGGGGAGCTTTCTTT. Combining the CDR3 with reference TRBV5-4 and TRBJ1-1 gives the whole variable domain ETGVTQSPTHLIKTRGQQVTLRCSSQSGHNTVSWYQQALGQGPQFIFQYYREEENGRGNFPPRFSGLQFPNYSSELNVNALELDDSALYLCASSSDGGGAFFGQGTRLTVV.